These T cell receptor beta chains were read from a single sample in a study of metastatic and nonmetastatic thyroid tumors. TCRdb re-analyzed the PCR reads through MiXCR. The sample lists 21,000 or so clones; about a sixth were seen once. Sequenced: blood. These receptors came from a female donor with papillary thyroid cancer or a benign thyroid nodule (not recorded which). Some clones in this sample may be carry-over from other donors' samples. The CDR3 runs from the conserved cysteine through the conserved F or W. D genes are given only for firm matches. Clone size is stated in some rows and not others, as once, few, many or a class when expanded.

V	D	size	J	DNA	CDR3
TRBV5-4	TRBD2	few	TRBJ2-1	TGTGCCAGCAGCTCAAGACTAGCGGGGTCAGGGGGTGAGCAGTTCTTC	CASSSRLAGSGGEQFF
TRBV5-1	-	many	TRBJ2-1	TGCGCCAGCAGCTTGGGGCGTGGGGGCGAGGCACGCGAGCAGTTCTTC	CASSLGRGGEAREQFF
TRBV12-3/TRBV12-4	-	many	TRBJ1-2	TGTGCCAGCAGTCCCAGCCTCGTAGGTGGCTACACCTTC	CASSPSLVGGYTF
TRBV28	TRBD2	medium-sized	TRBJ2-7	TGTGCCAGCAGTATCAGGACTAGCGGGAGTCGGTACTTC	CASSIRTSGSRYF
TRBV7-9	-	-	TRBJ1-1	TGTGCCAGCATCCAAGCTGGGAACACTGAAGCTTTCTTT	CASIQAGNTEAFF
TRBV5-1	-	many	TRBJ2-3	TGCGCCAGCAGCTCCCCTGGTGGGACAGATACGCAGTATTTT	CASSSPGGTDTQYF
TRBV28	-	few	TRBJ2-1	TGTGCCAGCAGTTCTGTGGGATTGGAGAATGAGCAGTTCTTC	CASSSVGLENEQFF
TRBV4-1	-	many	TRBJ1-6	TGCGCCAGCAGCCAAGATAGAAATTCACCCCTCCACTTT	CASSQDRNSPLHF
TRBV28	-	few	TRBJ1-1	TGTGCCAGCAGTTTATCAGGAGTCTGGACTGAAGCTTTCTTT	CASSLSGVWTEAFF
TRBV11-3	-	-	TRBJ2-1	TGTGCCAGCAGCTTGGGACTGGGGCAGTTCTTC	CASSLGLGQFF
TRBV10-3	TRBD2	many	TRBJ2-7	TGTGCCATCAAGGGACTAGCGGCCTCCTACGAGCAGTACTTC	CAIKGLAASYEQYF
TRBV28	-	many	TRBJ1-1	TGTGCCAGCAGTTTATCGGGGGGTACGGCTGAAGCTTTCTTT	CASSLSGGTAEAFF
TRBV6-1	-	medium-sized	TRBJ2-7	TGTGCCAGCAGTTATGCGGTGGCCTACGAGCAGTACTTC	CASSYAVAYEQYF
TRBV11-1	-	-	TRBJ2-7	TGTGCCAGCAGCCCAGCTGCCCTCTACGAGCAGTACTTC	CASSPAALYEQYF
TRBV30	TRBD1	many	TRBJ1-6	TGTGCCTGGAGTAAATCCGGGACAGGGTTTTCACCCCTCCACTTT	CAWSKSGTGFSPLHF
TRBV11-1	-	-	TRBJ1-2	TGTGCCAGCAGCTTGGGTGCGACAGCTCGGAGTTATGTCTACACCTTC	CASSLGATARSYVYTF
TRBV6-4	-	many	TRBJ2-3	TGTGCCAGCAGTGACTCGCCAGGGAGTGGGAAGGATACGCAGTATTTT	CASSDSPGSGKDTQYF
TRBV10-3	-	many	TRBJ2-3	TGTGCCACGCAGGTGGATTGGACGCAGTATTTT	CATQVDWTQYF
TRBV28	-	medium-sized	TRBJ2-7	TGTGCCAGCTCGACGGACAGCTTGTACGAGCAGTACTTC	CASSTDSLYEQYF
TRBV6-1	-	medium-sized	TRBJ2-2	TGTGCCAGCAGCCAGTACCGGGAGCTGTTTTTT	CASSQYRELFF
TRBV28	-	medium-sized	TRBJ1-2	TGTGCCAGCAGTTTTTCAGATTCTCGGCTTTTCTATGGCTACACCTTC	CASSFSDSRLFYGYTF
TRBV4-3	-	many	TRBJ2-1	TGCGCCAGCAGCCAAGGGGAGCAGAGCATTCCGCAGTTCTTC	CASSQGEQSIPQFF
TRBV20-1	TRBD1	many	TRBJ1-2	TGCAGTGCTACCCCGGACAGGGGCTATGGCTACACCTTC	CSATPDRGYGYTF
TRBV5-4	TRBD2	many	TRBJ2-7	TGTGCCAGCAGCTTAGGGACTAGCGACTACGAGCAGTACTTC	CASSLGTSDYEQYF
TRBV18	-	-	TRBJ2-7	TGTGCCAGCTCACCACCATCCGGACCCCCTTCACCCTACGAGCAGTACTTC	CASSPPSGPPSPYEQYF
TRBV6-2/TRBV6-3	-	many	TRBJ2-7	TGTGCCACCCAGCAGTTAGGGTTGGGTGGCGGCTACTACGAGCAGTACTTC	CATQQLGLGGGYYEQYF
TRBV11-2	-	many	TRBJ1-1	TGTGCCAGCAGCTTGACTAGGACTCCTCGTGGACGGAACACTGAAGCTTTCTTT	CASSLTRTPRGRNTEAFF
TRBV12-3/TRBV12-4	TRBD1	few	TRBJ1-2	TGTGCCAGCAGTTTTCACAGGGGTGGCTACACCTTC	CASSFHRGGYTF
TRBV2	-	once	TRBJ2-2	TGTGCCAGCAAGTGGGGAGATTTTACCGGGGAGCTGTTTTTT	CASKWGDFTGELFF
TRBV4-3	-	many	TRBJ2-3	TGCGCCAGCAGCCCATATCCTAGCACAGATACGCAGTATTTT	CASSPYPSTDTQYF
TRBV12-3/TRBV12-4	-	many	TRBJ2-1	TGTGCCAGCAGCCCAGGACTCGGCTCCTACAATGAGCAGTTCTTC	CASSPGLGSYNEQFF
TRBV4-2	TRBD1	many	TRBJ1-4	TGTGCCAGCAGCGAAGGACAGGGTGGAAAACTGTTTTTT	CASSEGQGGKLFF
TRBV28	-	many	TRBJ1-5	TGTGCCAGCACCTTAAGTGGGGGCACAAGCGGCAATCAGCCCCAGCATTTT	CASTLSGGTSGNQPQHF
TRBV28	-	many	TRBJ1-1	TGTGCCAGCAGCCTGACAGTGAACACTGAAGCTTTCTTT	CASSLTVNTEAFF
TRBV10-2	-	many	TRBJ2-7	TGCGCCAGCACTCCGAGCTCCTACGAGCAGTACTTC	CASTPSSYEQYF
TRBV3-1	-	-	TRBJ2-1	TGTGCCAGCAGCCTCACCTACAATGAACAGTTCTTC	CASSLTYNEQFF
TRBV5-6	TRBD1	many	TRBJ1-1	TGTGCCAGCAGCCGGTTGGGACAGGGGGCTGGAACTGAAGCTTTCTTT	CASSRLGQGAGTEAFF
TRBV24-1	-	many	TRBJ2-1	TGTGCCACCAGTGATTCGGTAGCCTTTGAGCAGTTCTTC	CATSDSVAFEQFF
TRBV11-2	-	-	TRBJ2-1	TGTGCCAGCAGCTTAGAGGGTGTCTCCTACAATGAGCAGTTCTTC	CASSLEGVSYNEQFF
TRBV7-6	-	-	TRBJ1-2	TGTGCCAGCAGCTTAGTCCGGGGAGGCGGCTACACCTTC	CASSLVRGGGYTF
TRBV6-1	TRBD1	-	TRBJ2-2	TGTGCCAGCAAGAGGGAGACAGGGGGCGGCGGGGAGCTGTTTTTT	CASKRETGGGGELFF
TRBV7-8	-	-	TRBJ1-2	TGTGCCAGCAGCTCGGACAGAACTTATGTTTACACCTTC	CASSSDRTYVYTF
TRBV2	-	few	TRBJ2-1	TGTGCCAGCGACCCCGACGACAATGAGCAGTTCTTC	CASDPDDNEQFF
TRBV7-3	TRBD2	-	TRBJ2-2	TGTGCCAGCAGCCTGACTAGCGGGAGGGCCGCCGGGGAGCTGTTTTTT	CASSLTSGRAAGELFF
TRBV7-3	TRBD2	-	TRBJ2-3	TGTTTCAGCAGCTCCTCCGGGACTAGGGGTTCAAATACGCAGTATTTT	CFSSSSGTRGSNTQYF
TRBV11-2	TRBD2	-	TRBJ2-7	TGTGCCAGCAGCTCCGGGACTAGCGGGACTTACGAGCAGTACTTC	CASSSGTSGTYEQYF
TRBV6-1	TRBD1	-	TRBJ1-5	TGTGCCAGCAGGCACGCAACTTCCGGGACAGGGGGTCAGCCCCAGCATTTT	CASRHATSGTGGQPQHF
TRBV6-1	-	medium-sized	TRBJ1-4	TGTGCCAGCAGACAGCGAAAGAGGGAGAATGAAAAACTGTTTTTT	CASRQRKRENEKLFF
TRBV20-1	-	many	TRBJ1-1	TGCAGTGCTAGAGGACCAGGGAACACTGAAGCTTTCTTT	CSARGPGNTEAFF
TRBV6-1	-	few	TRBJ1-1	TGTGCCAGCAGCTCCAAACACTCGGGGTACACTGAAGCTTTCTTT	CASSSKHSGYTEAFF
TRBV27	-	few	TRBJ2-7	TGTGCCAGCAGCCGAGGAGGGGTCCACGAGCAGTACTTC	CASSRGGVHEQYF
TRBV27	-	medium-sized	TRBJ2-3	TGTGCCAGCAGTTTTCAGGCGGGGAGCACAGATACGCAGTATTTT	CASSFQAGSTDTQYF
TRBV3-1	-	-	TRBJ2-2	TGTGTCAGCAGCCGACAGCCCCCGAACACCGGGGAGCTGTTTTTT	CVSSRQPPNTGELFF
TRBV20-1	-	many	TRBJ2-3	TGCAGTGCTGCAGCGTCCACAGATACGCAGTATTTT	CSAAASTDTQYF
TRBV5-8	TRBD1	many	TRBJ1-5	TGTGCCAGCAGCACCGGGACAGTTAGCAATCAGCCCCAGCATTTT	CASSTGTVSNQPQHF
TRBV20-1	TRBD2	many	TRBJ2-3	TGCAGTGCCTTGAAGCGGGGTTCTAGCACAGATACGCAGTATTTT	CSALKRGSSTDTQYF
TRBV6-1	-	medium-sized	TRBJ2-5	TGTGCCAGCAGTGAAACTCCGGGCGGACAAGAGACCCAGTACTTC	CASSETPGGQETQYF
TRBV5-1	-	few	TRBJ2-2	TGCGCCAGCAGCATAGGACACCGGGATCCCAACACCGGGGAGCTGTTTTTT	CASSIGHRDPNTGELFF
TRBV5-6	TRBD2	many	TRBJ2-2	TGTGCCAGCAGCTTGGTTCCGGTCGGGGGGGCGGTCACCGGGGAGCTGTTTTTT	CASSLVPVGGAVTGELFF
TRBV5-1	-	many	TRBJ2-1	TGCGCCAGCAGCATCGGGACACGGGTAATGGATGAGCAGTTCTTC	CASSIGTRVMDEQFF